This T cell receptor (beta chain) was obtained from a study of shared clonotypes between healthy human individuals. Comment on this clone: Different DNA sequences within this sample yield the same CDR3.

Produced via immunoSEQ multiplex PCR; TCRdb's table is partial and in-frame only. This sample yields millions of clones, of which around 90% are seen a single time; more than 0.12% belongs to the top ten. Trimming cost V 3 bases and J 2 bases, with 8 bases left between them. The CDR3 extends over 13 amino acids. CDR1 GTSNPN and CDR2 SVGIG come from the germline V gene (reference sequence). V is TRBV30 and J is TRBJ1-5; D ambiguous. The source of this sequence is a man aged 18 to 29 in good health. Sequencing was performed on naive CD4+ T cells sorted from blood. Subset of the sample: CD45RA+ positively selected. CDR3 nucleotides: TGTGCCTGGAGCCCGGTAGGCAATCAGCCCCAGCATTTT. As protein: CAWSPVGNQPQHF.